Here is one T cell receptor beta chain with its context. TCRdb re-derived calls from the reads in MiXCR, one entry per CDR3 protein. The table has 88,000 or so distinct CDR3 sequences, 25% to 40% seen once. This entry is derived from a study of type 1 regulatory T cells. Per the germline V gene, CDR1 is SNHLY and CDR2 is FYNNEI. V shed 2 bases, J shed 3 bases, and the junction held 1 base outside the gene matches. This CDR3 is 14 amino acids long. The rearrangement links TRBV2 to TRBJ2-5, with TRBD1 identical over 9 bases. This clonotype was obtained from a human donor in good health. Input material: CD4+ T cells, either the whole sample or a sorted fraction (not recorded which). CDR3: CASSERTGEETQYF. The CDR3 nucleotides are TGTGCCAGCAGTGAAAGGACAGGGGAAGAGACCCAGTACTTC.